The clone carrying this T cell receptor beta chain was observed at least ten times. Investigators amplified TCR beta CDR3 regions from RNA transcripts. Second-round multiplex PCR came after a first-round RT-PCR that employed HTBI primers. TCRdb recomputed calls from the multiplex PCR reads with MiXCR, one row per CDR3 protein. This table holds roughly 420,000 distinct CDR3 sequences, over 20% found once. This entry is derived from a study of Graves' ophthalmopathy and Graves' hyperthyroidism. This CDR3 contains 14 residues. From germline, CDR1 is MDHEN and CDR2 SYDVKM. Trimming removed 2 bases at V and 11 bases at J, with 16 bases between. As diagnostic evidence, clinical symptoms, serum thyroxine, TRAb, thyroid ultrasound and orbital computed tomography were relied upon.

This rearrangement joins TRBV28 to TRBJ1-5, with TRBD1 as a possible D gene (5 bases). The TCR was taken from a woman younger than 35 with stable Graves' hyperthyroidism. Material: peripheral blood. CDR3 nucleotide sequence: TGTGCCAGCAGTTTAAGGGGCCCTGGGCTGGCCCAGCATTTT. Protein: CASSLRGPGLAQHF.